This T cell receptor beta chain originates from a study of neurological immune-mediated disorders. The CDR3 extends over 15 amino acids. Trimming cost V 3 bases and J 3 bases, with 13 bases left between them. CDR1 and CDR2 (germline): SGHRS, YFSETQ. The starting material, 2 million PBMCs stored at -80 C, gave rise to the unsorted libraries. This clonotype was seen a few times. TCRdb re-called the 5' RACE reads with MiXCR, one entry per CDR3 protein. The table has about 43,000 distinct CDR3 sequences, more than 9.5% seen once. The chain employs TRBV5-1 and TRBJ2-1, with D possibly matching TRBD2 (7 bases). This receptor was taken from a female donor in good health. Sequencing was carried out using PBMCs. Here the CDR3 DNA reads TGCGCCAGCAGCTGGGGAGGGGGGGTCTACAATGAGCAGTTCTTC. This codes for CASSWGGGVYNEQFF.